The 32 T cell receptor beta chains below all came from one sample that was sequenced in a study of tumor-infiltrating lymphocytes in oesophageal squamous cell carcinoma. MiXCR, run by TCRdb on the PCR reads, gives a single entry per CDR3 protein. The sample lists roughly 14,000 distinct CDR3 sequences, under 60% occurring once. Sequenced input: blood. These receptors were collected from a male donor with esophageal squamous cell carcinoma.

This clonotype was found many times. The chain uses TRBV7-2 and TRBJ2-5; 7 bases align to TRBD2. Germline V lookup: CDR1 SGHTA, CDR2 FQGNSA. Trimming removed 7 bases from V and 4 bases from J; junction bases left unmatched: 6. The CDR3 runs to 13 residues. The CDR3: CASTFTGGETQYF. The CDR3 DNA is TGTGCCAGCACTTTTACGGGGGGAGAGACCCAGTACTTC.

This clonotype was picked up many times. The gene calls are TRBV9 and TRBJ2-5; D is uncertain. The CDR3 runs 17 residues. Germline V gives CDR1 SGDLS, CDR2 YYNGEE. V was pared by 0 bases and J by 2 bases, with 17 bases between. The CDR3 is CASSVAPETGEQETQYF. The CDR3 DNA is TGTGCCAGCAGCGTAGCCCCCGAGACCGGCGAACAAGAGACCCAGTACTTC.

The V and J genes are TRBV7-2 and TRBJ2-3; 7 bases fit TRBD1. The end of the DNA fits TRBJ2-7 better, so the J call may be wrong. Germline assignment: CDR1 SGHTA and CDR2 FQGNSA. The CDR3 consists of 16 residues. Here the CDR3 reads CASSTNPVTGHLGQYF. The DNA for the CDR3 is TGTGCCAGCAGCACCAACCCCGTGACAGGGCACCTCGGGCAGTACTTC.

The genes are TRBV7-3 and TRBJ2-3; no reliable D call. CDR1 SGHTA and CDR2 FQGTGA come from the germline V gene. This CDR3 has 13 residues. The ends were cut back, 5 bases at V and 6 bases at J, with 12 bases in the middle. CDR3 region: CASSLFSGDTQYF. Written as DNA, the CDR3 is TGTGCCAGCAGCCTTTTCTCGGGTGATACGCAGTATTTT.

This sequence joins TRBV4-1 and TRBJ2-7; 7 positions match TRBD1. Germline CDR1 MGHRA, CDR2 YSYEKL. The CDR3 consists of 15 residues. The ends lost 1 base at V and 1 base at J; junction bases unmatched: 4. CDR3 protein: CASSQADRVSYEQYF. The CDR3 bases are TGCGCCAGCAGCCAAGCAGACAGGGTTTCCTACGAGCAGTACTTC.

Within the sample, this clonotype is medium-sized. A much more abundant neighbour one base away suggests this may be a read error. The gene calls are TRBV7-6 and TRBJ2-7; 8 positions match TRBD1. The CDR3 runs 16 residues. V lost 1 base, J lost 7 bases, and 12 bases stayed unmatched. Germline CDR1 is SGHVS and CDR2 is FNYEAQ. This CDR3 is CASSLVYSGGSNEQYF. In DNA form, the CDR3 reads TGTGCCAGCAGCTTAGTGTATTCAGGGGGCTCTAATGAGCAGTACTTC.

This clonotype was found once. CDR3 bases: TGTGCCAGCAGTTACGGAGCGGGGGGAAGAGGAGATACGCAGTACTTC. Encoded protein: CASSYGAGGRGDTQYF. The chain joins TRBV7-3 to TRBJ2-5; TRBD2 agrees at 9 bases. CDR1 and CDR2 from the germline V gene are SGHTA and FQGTGA. Germline trimming cut 6 bases from V and 11 bases from J; bases unmatched to any gene: 19. The length of the CDR3 is 16 residues.

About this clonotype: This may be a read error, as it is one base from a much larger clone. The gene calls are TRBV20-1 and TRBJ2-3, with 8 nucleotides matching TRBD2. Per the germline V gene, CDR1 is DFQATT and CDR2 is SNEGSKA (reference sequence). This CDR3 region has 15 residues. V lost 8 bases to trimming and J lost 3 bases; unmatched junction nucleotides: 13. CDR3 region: CSKRDRSGSTDTQYF. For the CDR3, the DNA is TGCAGTAAGCGAGACCGGAGCGGGAGTACAGATACGCAGTATTTT.

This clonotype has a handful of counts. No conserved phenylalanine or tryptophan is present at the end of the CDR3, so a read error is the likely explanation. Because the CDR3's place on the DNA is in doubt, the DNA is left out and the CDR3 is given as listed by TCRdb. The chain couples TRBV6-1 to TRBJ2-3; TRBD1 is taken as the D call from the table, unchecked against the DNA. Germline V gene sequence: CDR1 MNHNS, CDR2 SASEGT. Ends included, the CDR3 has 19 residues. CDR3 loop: CASHDIPRKPWAMSSSSVR.

The CDR3 region has the DNA TGTGCCAGCAGCCTCGGGACTAGCGGGGGGGCAGGGATTCAGTACTTC. Its protein is CASSLGTSGGAGIQYF. The V and J genes are TRBV7-3 and TRBJ2-7, with 16 bases matching TRBD2. With 5 bases clipped from V and 10 bases from J, the junction kept 11 bases outside the gene matches. Germline V gene sequence: CDR1 SGHTA, CDR2 FQGTGA. The CDR3 spans 16 residues.

The CDR3 loop reads CAISDRGVGYEEKLFF. The CDR3 nucleotides read TGTGCCATCAGTGACAGGGGGGTAGGTTACGAGGAAAAACTGTTTTTT. The chain has TRBV10-3 and TRBJ1-4; TRBD1 matches at 7 bases. Germline V gene sequence: CDR1 ENHRY, CDR2 SYGVKD. The CDR3 runs 16 residues. With V trimmed by 3 bases and J by 8 bases, 12 bases remained unmatched.

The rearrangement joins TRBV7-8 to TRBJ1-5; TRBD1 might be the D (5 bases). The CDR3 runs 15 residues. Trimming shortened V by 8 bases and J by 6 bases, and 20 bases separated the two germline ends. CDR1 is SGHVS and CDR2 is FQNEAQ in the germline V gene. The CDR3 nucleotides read TGTGCCAGCTCCAGGGATTCCTTAAGTGGTCAGCCCCAGCATTTT. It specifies CASSRDSLSGQPQHF.

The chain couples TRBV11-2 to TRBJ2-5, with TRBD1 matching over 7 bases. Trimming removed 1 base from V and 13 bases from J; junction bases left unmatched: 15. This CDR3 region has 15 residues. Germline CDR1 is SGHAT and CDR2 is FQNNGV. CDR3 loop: CASSLGWTGLGELYF. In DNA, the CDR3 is TGTGCCAGCAGCTTAGGTTGGACAGGATTAGGGGAGCTGTACTTC. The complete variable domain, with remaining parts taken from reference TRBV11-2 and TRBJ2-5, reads EAGVAQSPRYKIIEKRQSVAFWCNPISGHATLYWYQQILGQGPKLLIQFQNNGVVDDSQLPKDRFSAERLKGVDSTLKIQPAKLEDSAVYLCASSLGWTGLGELYFGPGTRLLVL.

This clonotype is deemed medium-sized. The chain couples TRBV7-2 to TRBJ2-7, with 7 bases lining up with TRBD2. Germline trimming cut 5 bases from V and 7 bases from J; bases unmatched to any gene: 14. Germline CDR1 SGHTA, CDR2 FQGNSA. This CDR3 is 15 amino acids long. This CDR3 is CASSGPAGLKGEQYF. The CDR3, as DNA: TGTGCCAGCAGCGGACCAGCGGGACTCAAAGGGGAGCAGTACTTC.

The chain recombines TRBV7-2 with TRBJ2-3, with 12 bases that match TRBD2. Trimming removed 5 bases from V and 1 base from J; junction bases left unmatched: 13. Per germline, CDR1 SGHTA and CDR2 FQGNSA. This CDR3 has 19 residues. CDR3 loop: CASSPGKGTSGRGTDTQYF. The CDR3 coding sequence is TGTGCCAGCAGCCCGGGGAAAGGGACTAGCGGGCGGGGCACAGATACGCAGTATTTT.

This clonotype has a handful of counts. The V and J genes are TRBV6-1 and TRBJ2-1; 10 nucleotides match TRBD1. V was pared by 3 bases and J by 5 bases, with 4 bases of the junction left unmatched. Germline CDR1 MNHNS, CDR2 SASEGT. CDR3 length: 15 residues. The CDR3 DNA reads TGTGCCAGCAGTGAGCCGGGACAGGGGAACAATGAGCAGTTCTTC. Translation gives CASSEPGQGNNEQFF.

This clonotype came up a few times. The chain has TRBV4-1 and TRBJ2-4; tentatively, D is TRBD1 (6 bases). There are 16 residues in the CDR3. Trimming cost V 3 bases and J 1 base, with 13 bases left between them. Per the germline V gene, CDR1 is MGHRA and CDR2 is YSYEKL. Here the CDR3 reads CASSQVRTEAKNIQYF. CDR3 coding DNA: TGCGCCAGCAGCCAGGTTAGGACAGAGGCCAAAAACATTCAGTACTTC.

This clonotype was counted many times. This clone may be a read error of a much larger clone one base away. CDR3 residues: CASSKGVNEQYF. As DNA, the CDR3 is TGTGCCAGCAGTAAAGGGGTGAATGAGCAGTACTTC. V gene TRBV25-1 combines with J gene TRBJ2-5, with D perhaps matching TRBD1 (5 bases). CDR3 length: 12 residues. Per germline, CDR1 MGHDK and CDR2 SYGVNS. V lost 5 bases and J 11 bases, leaving 15 bases between the germline ends.

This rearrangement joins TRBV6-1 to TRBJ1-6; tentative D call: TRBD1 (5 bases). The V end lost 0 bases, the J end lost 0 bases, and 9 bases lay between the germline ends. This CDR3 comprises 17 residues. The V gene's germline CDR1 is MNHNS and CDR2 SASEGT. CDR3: CASSEALQGSYNSPLHF. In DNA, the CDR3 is TGTGCCAGCAGTGAAGCGCTCCAGGGCTCCTATAATTCACCCCTCCACTTT.

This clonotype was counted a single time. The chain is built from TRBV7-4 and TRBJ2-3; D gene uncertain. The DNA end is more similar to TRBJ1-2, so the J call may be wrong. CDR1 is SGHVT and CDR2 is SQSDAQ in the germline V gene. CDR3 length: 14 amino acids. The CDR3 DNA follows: TGTGCCAGCAGCTTACCCGCCCCCGGGCACGGCTACACCTTC. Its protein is CASSLPAPGHGYTF.

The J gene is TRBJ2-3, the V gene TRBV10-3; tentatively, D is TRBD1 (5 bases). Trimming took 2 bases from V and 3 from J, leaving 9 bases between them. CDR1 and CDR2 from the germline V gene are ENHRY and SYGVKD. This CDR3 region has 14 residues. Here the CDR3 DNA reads TGTGCCATCAGTGAGGCCCAGGGTACAGATACGCAGTATTTT. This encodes CAISEAQGTDTQYF.

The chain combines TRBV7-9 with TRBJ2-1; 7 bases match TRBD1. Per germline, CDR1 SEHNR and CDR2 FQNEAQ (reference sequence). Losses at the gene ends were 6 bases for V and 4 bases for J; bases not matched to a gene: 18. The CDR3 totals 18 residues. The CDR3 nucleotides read TGTGCCAGCAGTTGGGACAGCCTTGAGCGGCTGCTGTACAATGAGCAGTTCTTC. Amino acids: CASSWDSLERLLYNEQFF.

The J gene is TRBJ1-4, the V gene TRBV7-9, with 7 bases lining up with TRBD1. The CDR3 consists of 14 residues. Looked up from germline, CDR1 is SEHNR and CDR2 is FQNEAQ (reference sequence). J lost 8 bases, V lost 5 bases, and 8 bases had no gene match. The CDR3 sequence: CASSVRAGGEKLFF. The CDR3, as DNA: TGTGCCAGCAGCGTACGGGCAGGGGGAGAAAAACTGTTTTTT.

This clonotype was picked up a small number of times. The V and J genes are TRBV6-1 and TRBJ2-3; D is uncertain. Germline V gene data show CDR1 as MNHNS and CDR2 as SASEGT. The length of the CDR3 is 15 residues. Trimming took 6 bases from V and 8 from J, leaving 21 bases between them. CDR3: CASSTTGRRLATQYF. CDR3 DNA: TGTGCCAGCAGCACGACGGGTCGGAGATTGGCTACGCAGTATTTT.

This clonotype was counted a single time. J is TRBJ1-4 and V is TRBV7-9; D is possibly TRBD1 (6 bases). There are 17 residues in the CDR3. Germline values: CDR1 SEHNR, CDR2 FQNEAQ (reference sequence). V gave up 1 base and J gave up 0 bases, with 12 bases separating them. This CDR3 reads CASSLGRQVATNEKLFF. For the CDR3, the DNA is TGTGCCAGCAGCTTAGGCCGACAGGTCGCAACTAATGAAAAACTGTTTTTT.

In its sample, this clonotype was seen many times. CDR3 in DNA: TGTGCAAGTCGCTTACCAACATTTGGGACTAGCGGAGTAAGCTCCTACAATGAGCAGTTCTTC. It encodes CASRLPTFGTSGVSSYNEQFF. The chain is built from TRBV12-2 and TRBJ2-1; the table assigns TRBD2, which was not confirmed against the DNA. TRBV12-2 is designated a pseudogene. The CDR3 totals 21 residues.

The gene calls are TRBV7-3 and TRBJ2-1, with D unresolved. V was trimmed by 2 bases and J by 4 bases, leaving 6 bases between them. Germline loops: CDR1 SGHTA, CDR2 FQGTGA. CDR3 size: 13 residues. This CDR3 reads CASSLGQYNEQFF. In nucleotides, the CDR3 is TGTGCCAGCAGCTTAGGCCAATACAATGAGCAGTTCTTC.

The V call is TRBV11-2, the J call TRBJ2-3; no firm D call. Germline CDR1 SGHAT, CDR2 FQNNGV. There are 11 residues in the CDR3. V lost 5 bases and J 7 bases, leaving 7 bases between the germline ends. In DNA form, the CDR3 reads TGTGCCAGCAGCCGGACCTATACGCAGTATTTT. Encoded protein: CASSRTYTQYF.

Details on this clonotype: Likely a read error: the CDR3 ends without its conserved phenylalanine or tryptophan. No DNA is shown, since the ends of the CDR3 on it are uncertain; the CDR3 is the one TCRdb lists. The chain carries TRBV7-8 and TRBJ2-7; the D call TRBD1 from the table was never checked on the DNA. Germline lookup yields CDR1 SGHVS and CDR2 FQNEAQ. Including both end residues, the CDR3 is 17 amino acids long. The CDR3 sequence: CASSLRATAPYGYTFGS.

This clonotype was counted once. The CDR3 here is CASSLWGNWNEQFF. CDR3 coding DNA: TGTGCCAGCAGTTTATGGGGAAACTGGAATGAGCAGTTCTTC. The chain combines TRBV12-3 or TRBV12-4 with TRBJ2-1; D gene ambiguous. The V end was cut by 2 bases, the J end by 7 bases, with 12 bases between. This CDR3 spans 14 amino acids.

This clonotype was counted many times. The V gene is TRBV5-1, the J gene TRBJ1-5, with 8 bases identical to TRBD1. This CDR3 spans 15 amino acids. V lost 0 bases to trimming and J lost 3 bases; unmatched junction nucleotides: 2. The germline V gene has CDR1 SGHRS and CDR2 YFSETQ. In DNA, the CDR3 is TGCGCCAGCAGCTTGGGGGGACAGGACAATCAGCCCCAGCATTTT. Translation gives CASSLGGQDNQPQHF.

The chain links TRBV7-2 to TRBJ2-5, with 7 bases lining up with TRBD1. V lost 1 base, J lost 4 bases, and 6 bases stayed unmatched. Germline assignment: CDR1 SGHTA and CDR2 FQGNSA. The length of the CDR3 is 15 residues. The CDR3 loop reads CASSLGARGSETQYF. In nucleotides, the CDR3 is TGTGCCAGCAGCTTAGGTGCCAGGGGGTCAGAGACCCAGTACTTC.